This T cell receptor beta chain was profiled in a study of graft-versus-host responses after intestinal transplantation. Overall study context: Among the recipients, transplants were multivisceral, liver-intestinal, or isolated intestinal.

The germline V gene encodes CDR1 SGHNT and CDR2 YYREEE (reference sequence). V shed 3 bases and J 0 bases; nucleotides not matched to a gene: 0. The CDR3 has 14 amino acids. The table came from immunoSEQ multiplex PCR; TCRdb's copy has only in-frame clones and leaves some out. The profile shows more than 90,000 clones, roughly 92% of them singletons. Worth noting for this clone: Its antigen is not identified.

This TCR was recovered from a human donor who was the organ donor for an intestinal transplant. The specimen comprised unstimulated CD4+ T cells sorted from spleen or lymph node cells, sampled before transplant. This sequence joins TRBV5-4 and TRBJ2-7; 10 bases fit TRBD2. The CDR3 nucleotides are TGTGCCAGCAGCTGGACTAGCGGCTCCTACGAGCAGTACTTC. Translated: CASSWTSGSYEQYF.